One sample yielded the 32 T cell receptor beta chains listed below, sequenced in a study of CD8 T cells in ankylosing spondylitis. For these TCRs, the target antigens are not known. TCRdb itself ran the 5' RACE reads through MiXCR, one entry per CDR3 protein. The profile shows about 220,000 distinct CDR3 sequences, approximately 7.4% of them singletons. Study-level results: In ankylosing spondylitis blood, a motif of seven to nine highly homologous TCR beta variants appeared characteristic.

Specimen: blood, either unsorted or a sorted T cell fraction (not recorded which). Every receptor here comes from a male donor with ankylosing spondylitis.

The rearrangement uses TRBV6-1 and TRBJ1-3, with 7 bases that match TRBD1. The CDR3 covers 18 residues. Germline V lookup: CDR1 MNHNS, CDR2 SASEGT. The V and J ends lost 4 bases and 0 bases, in that order; junction bases with no gene match: 12. In DNA, the CDR3 is TGTGCCAGCAGTGGCCCGGAGGGGGCCTACAGCTCTGGAAACACCATATATTTT. Protein: CASSGPEGAYSSGNTIYF.

Many counts were recorded for this clonotype. This chain joins TRBV27 and TRBJ2-7; weak D call: TRBD1 (7 bases). Germline CDR1 is MNHEY and CDR2 is SMNVEV (reference sequence). V was shortened by 0 bases and J by 6 bases, with 12 bases between the two germline ends. This CDR3 has 14 residues. The CDR3 DNA sequence: TGTGCCAGCAGTTTATCTCCAGGGGGGATCGAGCAGTACTTC. Translation: CASSLSPGGIEQYF.

The gene calls are TRBV4-1 and TRBJ2-7, with 7 bases matching TRBD1. This CDR3 is 17 amino acids long. CDR1 is MGHRA and CDR2 is YSYEKL in the germline V gene. Trimming cost V 0 bases and J 2 bases; bases outside gene matches: 10. CDR3 residues: CASSQDPGTEGTYEQYF. The CDR3 region has the DNA TGCGCCAGCAGCCAAGACCCCGGGACAGAGGGTACCTACGAGCAGTACTTC.

The sample holds many counts of this clonotype. This chain uses TRBV12-3 or TRBV12-4 with TRBJ2-7, with D maybe TRBD2 (5 bases). This CDR3 contains 14 residues. Between the trimmed V and J ends, which lost 3 bases and 2 bases, there was a span of 11 bases. CDR3 in DNA: TGTGCCAGCAGTTTGGGGAGCGGAACCTACGAGCAGTACTTC. This sequence encodes CASSLGSGTYEQYF.

In its sample, this clonotype was seen many times. This chain joins TRBV7-8 and TRBJ2-1; no definite D call. The CDR3 length is 15 residues. V lost 1 base, J lost 3 bases, and 10 bases lay in between. Germline CDR1 SGHVS, CDR2 FQNEAQ. The CDR3 protein is CASSLGTPSYNEQFF. The CDR3 DNA is TGTGCCAGCAGCTTAGGTACACCCAGCTACAATGAGCAGTTCTTC. Full variable domain (outside the CDR3, taken from reference TRBV7-8 and TRBJ2-1): GAGVSQSPRYKVAKRGQDVALRCDPISGHVSLFWYQQALGQGPEFLTYFQNEAQLDKSGLPSDRFFAERPEGSVSTLKIQRTQQEDSAVYLCASSLGTPSYNEQFFGPGTRLTVL.

As concerns this clonotype: This may be a read error: a much more frequent sequence differs by one nucleotide. The J gene is TRBJ1-5, the V gene TRBV20-1, with D perhaps matching TRBD1 (6 bases). This CDR3 comprises 17 residues. CDR1 is DFQATT and CDR2 is SNEGSKA in the germline V gene (reference sequence). CDR3 loop: CCATQLVGGASNQPQHF. DNA for the CDR3: TGCTGTGCTACCCAATTAGTTGGGGGCGCGAGCAATCAGCCCCAGCATTTT.

The sample holds many counts of this clonotype. The chain joins TRBV4-3 to TRBJ1-5, with no clear D. There are 17 residues in the CDR3. Germline V gene sequence: CDR1 LGHNA, CDR2 YSLEER. With 0 bases removed from V and 1 base from J, the gap between germline ends came to 13 bases. The CDR3 reads CASSQEMWKGSNQPQHF. The CDR3, as DNA: TGCGCCAGCAGCCAAGAAATGTGGAAAGGGAGCAATCAGCCCCAGCATTTT.

This clonotype was observed at least ten times. The chain is built from TRBV6-5 and TRBJ2-5; D gene ambiguous. This CDR3 is built from 14 residues. The V gene's germline CDR1 is MNHEY and CDR2 SVGAGI. Trimming stripped 0 bases from V and 4 bases from J, with 9 bases between. CDR3: CASSYSPEAETQYF. Written as DNA, the CDR3 is TGTGCCAGCAGTTACTCCCCTGAGGCAGAGACCCAGTACTTC.

The chain uses TRBV11-2 and TRBJ2-7; D remains unclear. The V end was cut by 2 bases, the J end by 0 bases, with 14 bases between. Germline CDR1 reads SGHAT; CDR2 reads FQNNGV. The CDR3 loop spans 16 amino acids. The CDR3 region has the DNA TGTGCCAGCAGCTTAAAAAGCGCAGGTTTCTCCTACGAGCAGTACTTC. It codes for CASSLKSAGFSYEQYF.

This clonotype has a count of ten or more. The chain carries TRBV4-1 and TRBJ2-7, with 8 bases fitting TRBD2. CDR3 length: 15 residues. In germline, CDR1 is MGHRA, CDR2 YSYEKL. Trimming removed 5 bases from V and 2 bases from J; junction bases left unmatched: 8. The CDR3 protein is CASSEGVAGTYEQYF. CDR3 DNA: TGCGCCAGCAGCGAAGGGGTAGCGGGGACCTACGAGCAGTACTTC.

The J gene is TRBJ1-3, the V gene TRBV20-1; TRBD1 aligns across 7 bases. CDR1 and CDR2 from the germline V gene are DFQATT and SNEGSKA (reference sequence). This CDR3 region has 13 residues. The ends lost 6 bases at V and 4 bases at J; junction bases unmatched: 6. The CDR3 nucleotides are TGCAGTGCCAAGACAGGGCTGGGAAACACCATATATTTT. The encoded protein is CSAKTGLGNTIYF.

This clonotype was counted ten times or more. J is TRBJ1-3 and V is TRBV7-2, with a weak D call TRBD1 (6 bases). Germline V CDR1 and CDR2: SGHTA, FQGNSA. V lost 2 bases, J lost 4 bases, and 9 bases lay in between. This CDR3 comprises 14 residues. In nucleotides, the CDR3 is TGTGCCAGCAGCTTATTGGGGGCCGGAAACACCATATATTTT. Amino acids: CASSLLGAGNTIYF. Variable domain in full (rest from reference TRBV7-2 and TRBJ1-3): GAGVSQSPSNKVTEKGKDVELRCDPISGHTALYWYRQSLGQGLEFLIYFQGNSAPDKSGLPSDRFSAERTGGSVSTLTIQRTQQEDSAVYLCASSLLGAGNTIYFGEGSWLTVV.

This clonotype was counted ten times or more. The chain joins TRBV28 to TRBJ2-7; 7 bases align to TRBD1. CDR1 is MDHEN, CDR2 SYDVKM, per germline. The CDR3 runs to 14 residues. V gave up 6 bases and J gave up 6 bases; unmatched junction bases: 11. The CDR3 reads CASSATGWLAEQYF. The CDR3 DNA is TGTGCCAGCAGCGCGACAGGGTGGTTGGCCGAGCAGTACTTC.

This clonotype has at least ten counts. V gene TRBV5-6 combines with J gene TRBJ1-5; D might be TRBD1 (5 bases). This CDR3 spans 15 amino acids. CDR1 and CDR2 (germline): SGHDT, YYEEEE. Trimming took off 1 base at V and 7 bases at J, with 15 bases between the two ends. CDR3 region: CASSLSQGVGQPQHF. The CDR3 DNA is TGTGCCAGCAGCTTGAGCCAGGGAGTAGGCCAGCCCCAGCATTTT.

This clonotype was seen only a few times. The V and J genes are TRBV20-1 and TRBJ2-1, with D possibly being TRBD1 (6 bases). Germline V CDR1 and CDR2: DFQATT, SNEGSKA (reference sequence). This CDR3 comprises 12 residues. V lost 1 base and J lost 9, with 10 bases in between. CDR3 nucleotide sequence: TGCAGTGCTAGAGCAACAGGGAGTGAGCAGTTCTTC. Protein sequence: CSARATGSEQFF.

This clonotype was seen only a few times. The chain couples TRBV4-1 to TRBJ2-2; 9 nucleotides agree with TRBD2. CDR3 length equals 16 residues. Germline CDR1 and CDR2: MGHRA and YSYEKL. V lost 0 bases to trimming and J lost 4 bases; unmatched junction nucleotides: 3. The CDR3 sequence is CASSQDAGGTTGELFF. In DNA, the CDR3 is TGCGCCAGCAGCCAAGATGCGGGAGGGACCACCGGGGAGCTGTTTTTT.

The chain links TRBV6-4 to TRBJ1-3; D is unresolved. Trimming took off 3 bases at V and 4 bases at J, with 16 bases between the two ends. The CDR3 has 16 amino acids. The V gene's germline CDR1 is MRHNA and CDR2 SNTAGT. CDR3: CASSDGMGRTGNTIYF. The CDR3 DNA follows: TGTGCCAGCAGTGATGGTATGGGGAGGACCGGAAACACCATATATTTT.

The chain has TRBV25-1 and TRBJ2-6; D unclear. CDR1 and CDR2 (germline): MGHDK, SYGVNS. CDR3 length: 15 residues. Deletions cut 2 bases from V and 4 bases from J, with 9 bases between. For the CDR3, the DNA is TGTGCCAGCAGTGAAGGAACGGTGGGGGCCAACGTCCTGACTTTC. Its protein product is CASSEGTVGANVLTF.

This clonotype has ten or more counts. The chain has TRBV6-5 and TRBJ1-1; D gene uncertain. V dropped 5 bases and J dropped 2 bases, with 3 bases sitting between them. The length of the CDR3 is 11 residues. CDR1 and CDR2 from the germline V gene are MNHEY and SVGAGI. CDR3 DNA sequence: TGTGCCAGCAGTCGTAACACTGAAGCTTTCTTT. This codes for CASSRNTEAFF.

This clonotype showed up many times. V and J are TRBV11-2 and TRBJ1-1, with D uncertain. The CDR3 is 13 residues long. Germline V gene lookup returns CDR1 SGHAT and CDR2 FQNNGV. Between the trimmed V and J ends, which lost 2 bases and 8 bases, there was a span of 12 bases. The CDR3 DNA is TGTGCCAGCAGCTTATACGGGATGACCGAAGCTTTCTTT. Protein sequence: CASSLYGMTEAFF.

With respect to this clonotype: A read error may be the cause here, since a much bigger clone is one base away. The CDR3 does not close with the conserved phenylalanine or tryptophan, likely indicating a read error. The chain has TRBV28 and TRBJ1-2, with a tentative D call TRBD1 (5 bases). V was cut by 6 bases and J by 8 bases, with 16 bases left in between. The CDR3 spans 13 residues. CDR1 and CDR2 from the germline V gene are MDHEN and SYDVKM. The CDR3 protein is CASSITLPGGYTS. As DNA, the CDR3 is TGTGCCAGCAGCATCACTCTCCCAGGGGGCTACACCTCC.

This clonotype was counted ten times or more. This chain uses TRBV5-1 with TRBJ2-4; 8 nucleotides match TRBD1. In germline, CDR1 is SGHRS, CDR2 YFSETQ. The V segment lost 2 bases and the J segment 7 bases; nucleotides outside the gene matches: 11. This CDR3 is built from 16 residues. CDR3 in amino acids: CASSLPRTGNSNIQYF. The CDR3, as DNA: TGCGCCAGCAGCTTACCAAGGACAGGGAATAGTAACATTCAGTACTTC.

The V gene is TRBV20-1, the J gene TRBJ2-1; TRBD2 matches 7 bases. The ends lost 6 bases at V and 10 bases at J; junction bases unmatched: 18. Germline loops: CDR1 DFQATT, CDR2 SNEGSKA (reference sequence). This CDR3 spans 15 amino acids. CDR3 loop: CSAPTSAVVEGEQFF. In DNA, the CDR3 is TGCAGTGCCCCTACTAGCGCCGTCGTCGAAGGAGAGCAGTTCTTC.

A few counts support this clonotype. The chain combines TRBV20-1 with TRBJ1-2; D is unclear. CDR3 size: 13 residues. V dropped 0 bases and J dropped 6 bases, with 11 bases sitting between them. The germline gives CDR1 DFQATT, CDR2 SNEGSKA (reference sequence). For the CDR3, the DNA is TGCAGTGCTAGAGACTTTGAGTTAGATGGCTACACCTTC. This translates into CSARDFELDGYTF.

This clonotype was seen repeatedly, ten times or more. J is TRBJ2-5 and V is TRBV7-9, with D perhaps TRBD1 (6 bases). CDR3 length: 14 residues. Germline lookup yields CDR1 SEHNR and CDR2 FQNEAQ (reference sequence). Trimming cost V 5 bases and J 5 bases, with 15 bases left between them. CDR3 bases: TGTGCCAGCAGCGGACCAGGGGTCGCGGAGACCCAGTACTTC. This encodes CASSGPGVAETQYF.

This clonotype was detected ten times or more. This chain links TRBV12-3 or TRBV12-4 with TRBJ2-1, with TRBD2 as a possible D gene (6 bases). Trimming took off 4 bases at V and 7 bases at J, with 14 bases between the two ends. The CDR3 is 14 residues long. The CDR3 nucleotides read TGTGCCAGCAGTTCCCGGGACTCCCAGAATGAGCAGTTCTTC. Its protein product is CASSSRDSQNEQFF.

This clonotype was seen a handful of times. The V call is TRBV19, the J call TRBJ2-7; D is uncertain. V was pared by 3 bases and J by 2 bases, with 8 bases between. The length of the CDR3 is 13 residues. Germline CDR1 and CDR2: LNHDA and SQIVND (reference sequence). The CDR3 DNA follows: TGTGCCAGTAGTATCGACCGGGCCTACGAGCAGTACTTC. Its protein product is CASSIDRAYEQYF.

The sample holds a few counts of this clonotype. The J gene is TRBJ2-1, the V gene TRBV6-2 or TRBV6-3, with 8 bases lining up with TRBD2. V shed 11 bases, J shed 0 bases, and the junction held 9 bases outside the gene matches. The CDR3 extends over 15 amino acids. Per the germline V gene, CDR1 is MNHEY and CDR2 is SVGEGT. CDR3 sequence: CAGALAGSSYNEQFF. As DNA, the CDR3 is TGTGCCGGGGCTTTAGCGGGGAGCTCCTACAATGAGCAGTTCTTC.

This clonotype was counted many times. Relative to the germline gene, one junction end is altered; a read error may explain this. This sequence joins TRBV12-3 or TRBV12-4 and TRBJ2-1, with D possibly matching TRBD2 (7 bases). The CDR3 runs 15 residues. Here the CDR3 DNA reads TGCGCCAGCAGCCTAGGGGGGGGAACCTACAATGAGCAGTTCTTC. Protein product: CASSLGGGTYNEQFF.

Ten or more counts support this clonotype. The chain employs TRBV20-1 and TRBJ2-1, with 8 positions matching TRBD2. The CDR3 sequence is 16 residues long. The junction had 8 bases not matched to a gene; V was cut back by 1 base and J by 3 bases. Germline values: CDR1 DFQATT, CDR2 SNEGSKA (reference sequence). The CDR3 DNA sequence: TGCAGTGCTAGAGGGGGTGGCGGGAGGATCTACAATGAGCAGTTCTTC. Its protein product is CSARGGGGRIYNEQFF.

This clonotype was picked up many times. The chain combines TRBV27 with TRBJ2-7, with a weak D call TRBD1 (5 bases). V was clipped by 2 bases and J by 2 bases, with 10 bases between them. Germline V lookup: CDR1 MNHEY, CDR2 SMNVEV (reference sequence). CDR3 length equals 14 residues. CDR3 amino acids: CASSLRGTTYEQYF. The CDR3 DNA sequence: TGTGCCAGCAGTTTAAGGGGCACCACCTACGAGCAGTACTTC.

This clonotype was detected only a few times. Written as DNA, the CDR3 is TGTGCCAGCAGCCACCCAGCTGCAGTTAACCAAGAGACCCAGTACTTC. Translating gives CASSHPAAVNQETQYF. The V call is TRBV3-1, the J call TRBJ2-5; D remains ambiguous. CDR1 and CDR2 (germline): LGHDT, YNNKEL (reference sequence). The CDR3 is 16 amino acids. The V and J ends lost 3 bases and 0 bases respectively, with 14 bases between them.